A single sample is the source of the 10 T cell receptor beta chains below, sequenced in a study of tumor and adjacent non-tumor tissue in lung cancer. TCRbeta libraries were built with three rounds of nested PCR, modified from ARM-PCR. TCRdb passed the multiplex PCR reads through MiXCR, listing each CDR3 protein once. The table lists 77,000 or so distinct CDR3 sequences, 60% to 80% of them singletons. The template was RNA from unsorted bulk tissue. Sample: lung tumor tissue. These receptors originate from a woman in her 50s with non-small cell lung cancer.

This clonotype was observed once. At one end the junction does not follow the germline gene, possibly because of a read error. This chain links TRBV6-1 with TRBJ2-2, with 7 bases lining up with TRBD1. The CDR3 covers 15 residues. Germline lookup yields CDR1 MNHNS and CDR2 SASEGT. The CDR3 DNA follows: TGTGTCACCAAAAAAGGGGGCGTGGACACTGGGGAGCTGTTTTTT. Translated, it gives CVTKKGGVDTGELFF.

V usage is TRBV29-1 and J usage is TRBJ2-5, with 8 bases fitting TRBD1. The CDR3 loop spans 13 amino acids. The V gene's germline CDR1 is SQVTM and CDR2 ANQGSEA. The CDR3 DNA sequence: TGCAGAAGCTGGCAGGGGGCATGGGAGACCCAGTACTTC. Its protein is CRSWQGAWETQYF.

Worth noting for this clonotype: One base away lies a much larger clone, so this may be a sequencing read error. V is TRBV24-1 and J is TRBJ2-1; TRBD2 agrees at 8 bases. V lost 10 bases, J lost 8 bases, and 12 bases stayed unmatched. The CDR3 consists of 14 residues. Germline V CDR1 and CDR2: KGHDR, SFDVKD. The CDR3 nucleotides are TGTGCCACTAGCGGGACATACGCTGTGGATGAGCAGTTCTTC. It specifies CATSGTYAVDEQFF.

Worth noting for this clonotype: The junction departs from germline at one end; a sequencing error may be responsible. The chain couples TRBV6-2 or TRBV6-3 to TRBJ2-3, with D maybe TRBD1 (6 bases). Per the germline V gene, CDR1 is MNHEY and CDR2 is SVGEGT. The CDR3 covers 14 residues. This CDR3 is CVSSMDSETNTQYF. The CDR3 DNA follows: TGTGTCAGCAGCATGGACAGTGAAACGAATACGCAGTATTTT.

Only a few counts were recorded for this clonotype. A much larger clone is a single base away; this may be a read error. CDR3: CASSEARAGETQYF. DNA for the CDR3: TGTGCCAGCAGTGAAGCCAGGGCGGGGGAGACCCAGTACTTC. V and J are TRBV2 and TRBJ2-5; maybe TRBD2 (6 bases). V lost 0 bases to trimming and J lost 5 bases, with 10 bases between them. The germline CDR1 and CDR2 sequences are SNHLY and FYNNEI. The CDR3 has 14 residues. Variable domain in full (rest from reference TRBV2 and TRBJ2-5): EPEVTQTPSHQVTQMGQEVILRCVPISNHLYFYWYRQILGQKVEFLVSFYNNEISEKSEIFDDQFSVERPDGSNFTLKIRSTKLEDSAMYFCASSEARAGETQYFGPGTRLLVL.

V is TRBV12-3 or TRBV12-4 and J is TRBJ2-3; 7 nucleotides align to TRBD1. The CDR3 sequence is 15 residues long. Trimming removed 8 bases from V and 7 bases from J; junction bases left unmatched: 15. DNA of the CDR3: TGTGCCAGCGGTGACAGGGTGGAGTCAACATATACGCAGTATTTT. Its translation is CASGDRVESTYTQYF.

The gene calls are TRBV4-1 and TRBJ2-3; tentatively, D is TRBD2 (6 bases). V was pared by 10 bases and J by 2 bases, with 19 bases between. The CDR3 runs 15 residues. Germline V gives CDR1 MGHRA, CDR2 YSYEKL. DNA for the CDR3: TGCGCCAACAACCAAGTGAGGGACTTCACAGATACGCAGTATTTT. It is translated as CANNQVRDFTDTQYF.

Many counts were recorded for this clonotype. The chain joins TRBV6-6 to TRBJ1-1, with 9 bases that match TRBD1. This CDR3 has 15 amino acids. Germline CDR1 and CDR2: MNHNY and SVGAGI (reference sequence). V was clipped by 4 bases and J by 2 bases; unmatched bases: 5. CDR3 amino acids: CASSSPTGGNTEAFF. The CDR3 nucleotides read TGTGCCAGCAGTTCCCCGACAGGGGGTAACACTGAAGCTTTCTTT.

Details on this clonotype: A clone one base away is much larger, so this may be a read error. The chain combines TRBV24-1 with TRBJ2-3, with a weak D call TRBD1 (5 bases). Trimming left V 1 base short and J 1 base short, with 11 bases between. The CDR3 has 16 residues. Germline CDR1 is KGHDR and CDR2 is SFDVKD. The CDR3, as DNA: TGTGCCACCAGTGATTTAGATCAGGGTGGCACAGATACGCAGTATTTT. Protein: CATSDLDQGGTDTQYF.

The rearrangement joins TRBV6-1 to TRBJ2-3; 9 bases line up with TRBD1. The V gene end was trimmed by 9 bases and the J gene end by 6 bases; junction bases not matched to a gene: 16. CDR1 is MNHNS, CDR2 SASEGT, per germline. The CDR3 contains 16 residues. CDR3 amino acids: CARSSAPGQGTDTQYF. In DNA form, the CDR3 reads TGTGCCAGAAGTTCAGCTCCGGGACAGGGAACGGATACGCAGTATTTT.